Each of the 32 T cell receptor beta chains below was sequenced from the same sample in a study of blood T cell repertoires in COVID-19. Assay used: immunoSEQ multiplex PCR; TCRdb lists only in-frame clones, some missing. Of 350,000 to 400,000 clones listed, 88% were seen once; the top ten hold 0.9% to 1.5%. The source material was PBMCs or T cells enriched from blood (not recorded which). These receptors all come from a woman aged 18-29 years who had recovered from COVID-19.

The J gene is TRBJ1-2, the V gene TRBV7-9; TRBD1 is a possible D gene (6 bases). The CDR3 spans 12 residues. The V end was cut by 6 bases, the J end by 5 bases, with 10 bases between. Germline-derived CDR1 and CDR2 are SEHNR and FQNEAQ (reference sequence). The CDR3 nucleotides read TGTGCCAGCAGGGACAGCGATTATGGCTACACCTTC. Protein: CASRDSDYGYTF.

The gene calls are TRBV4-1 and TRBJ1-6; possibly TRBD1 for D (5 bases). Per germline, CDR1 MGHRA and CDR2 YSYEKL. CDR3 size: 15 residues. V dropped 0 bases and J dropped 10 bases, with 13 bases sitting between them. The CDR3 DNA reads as TGCGCCAGCAGCCAAGATCGGGGGGAATACTCACCCCTCCACTTT. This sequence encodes CASSQDRGEYSPLHF.

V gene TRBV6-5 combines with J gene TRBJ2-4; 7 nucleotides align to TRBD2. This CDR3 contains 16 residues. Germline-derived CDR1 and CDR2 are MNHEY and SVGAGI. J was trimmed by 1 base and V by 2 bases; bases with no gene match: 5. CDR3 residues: CASSYARGGAKNIQYF. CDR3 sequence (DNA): TGTGCCAGCAGTTACGCCCGGGGAGGGGCCAAAAACATTCAGTACTTC.

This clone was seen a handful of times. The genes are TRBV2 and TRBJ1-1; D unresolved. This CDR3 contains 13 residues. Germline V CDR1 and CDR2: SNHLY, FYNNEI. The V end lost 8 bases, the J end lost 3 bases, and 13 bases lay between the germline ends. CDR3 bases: TGTGCCAGCGCCTATGATATGGACACTGAAGCTTTCTTT. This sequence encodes CASAYDMDTEAFF.

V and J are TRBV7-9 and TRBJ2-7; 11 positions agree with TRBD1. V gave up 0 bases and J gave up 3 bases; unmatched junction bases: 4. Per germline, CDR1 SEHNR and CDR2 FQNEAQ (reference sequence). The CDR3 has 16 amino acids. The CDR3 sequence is CASSLATGTGGYEQYF. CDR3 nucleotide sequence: TGTGCCAGCAGCTTAGCGACGGGGACAGGGGGCTACGAGCAGTACTTC.

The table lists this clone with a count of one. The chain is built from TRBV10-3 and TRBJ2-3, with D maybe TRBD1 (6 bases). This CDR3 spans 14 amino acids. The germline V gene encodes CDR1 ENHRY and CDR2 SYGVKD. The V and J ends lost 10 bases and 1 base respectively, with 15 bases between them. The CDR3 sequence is CATAPSGGTDTQYF. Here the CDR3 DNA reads TGTGCCACCGCCCCCTCAGGGGGCACAGATACGCAGTATTTT.

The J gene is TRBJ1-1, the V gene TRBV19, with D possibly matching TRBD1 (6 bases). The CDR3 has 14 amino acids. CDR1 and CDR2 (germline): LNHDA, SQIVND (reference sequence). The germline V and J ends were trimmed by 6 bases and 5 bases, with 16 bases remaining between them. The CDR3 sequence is CASRLSGGATEAFF. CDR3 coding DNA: TGTGCCAGTAGGCTATCGGGGGGGGCGACTGAAGCTTTCTTT.

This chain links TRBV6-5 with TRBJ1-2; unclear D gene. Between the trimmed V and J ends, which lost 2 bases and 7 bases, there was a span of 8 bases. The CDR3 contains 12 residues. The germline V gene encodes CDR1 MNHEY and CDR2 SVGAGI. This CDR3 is CASSYEGAGYTF. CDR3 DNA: TGTGCCAGCAGTTACGAGGGAGCTGGCTACACCTTC.

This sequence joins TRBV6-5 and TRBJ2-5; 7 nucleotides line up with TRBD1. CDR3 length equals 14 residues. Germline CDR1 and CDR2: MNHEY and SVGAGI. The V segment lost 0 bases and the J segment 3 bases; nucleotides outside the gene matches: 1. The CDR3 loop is CASSYSGTEETQYF. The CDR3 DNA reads TGTGCCAGCAGTTACTCAGGGACAGAAGAGACCCAGTACTTC.

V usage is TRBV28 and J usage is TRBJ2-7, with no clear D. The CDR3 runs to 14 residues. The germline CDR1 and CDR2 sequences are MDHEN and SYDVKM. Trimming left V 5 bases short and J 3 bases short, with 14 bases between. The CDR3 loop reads CASSLDTLRYEQYF. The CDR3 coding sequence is TGTGCCAGCAGTCTCGACACGTTACGCTACGAGCAGTACTTC.

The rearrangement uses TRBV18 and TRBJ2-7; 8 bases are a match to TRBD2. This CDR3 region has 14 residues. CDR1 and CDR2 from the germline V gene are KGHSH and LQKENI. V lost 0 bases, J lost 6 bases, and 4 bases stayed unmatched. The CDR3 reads CASSPPNGGGEQYF. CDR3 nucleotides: TGTGCCAGCTCACCACCGAACGGGGGGGGCGAGCAGTACTTC.

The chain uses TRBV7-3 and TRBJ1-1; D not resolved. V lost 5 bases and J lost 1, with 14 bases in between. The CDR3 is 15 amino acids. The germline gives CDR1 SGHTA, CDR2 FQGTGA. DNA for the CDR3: TGTGCCAGCAGCCTCACCCGACACTGGAACACTGAAGCTTTCTTT. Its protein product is CASSLTRHWNTEAFF.

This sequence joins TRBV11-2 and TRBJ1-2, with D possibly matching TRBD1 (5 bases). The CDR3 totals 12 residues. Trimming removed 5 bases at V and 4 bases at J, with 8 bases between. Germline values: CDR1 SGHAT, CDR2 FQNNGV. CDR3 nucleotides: TGTGCCAGCAGCAGAAGGGGCTATGGCTACACCTTC. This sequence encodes CASSRRGYGYTF.

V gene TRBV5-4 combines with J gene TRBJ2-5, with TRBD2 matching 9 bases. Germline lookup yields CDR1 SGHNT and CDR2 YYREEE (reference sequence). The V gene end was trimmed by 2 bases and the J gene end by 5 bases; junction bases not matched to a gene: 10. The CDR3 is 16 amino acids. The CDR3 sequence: CASSFIEGGGAETQYF. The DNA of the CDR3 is TGTGCCAGCAGCTTTATCGAAGGCGGGGGGGCGGAGACCCAGTACTTC.

The CDR3 region is CASRDGGYYNEQFF. CDR3 DNA: TGCGCCAGCAGGGACGGAGGATACTATAATGAGCAGTTCTTC. This chain connects TRBV5-1 to TRBJ2-1; maybe TRBD2 (5 bases). V dropped 5 bases and J dropped 7 bases, with 16 bases sitting between them. The CDR3 runs to 14 residues. The germline V gene encodes CDR1 SGHRS and CDR2 YFSETQ.

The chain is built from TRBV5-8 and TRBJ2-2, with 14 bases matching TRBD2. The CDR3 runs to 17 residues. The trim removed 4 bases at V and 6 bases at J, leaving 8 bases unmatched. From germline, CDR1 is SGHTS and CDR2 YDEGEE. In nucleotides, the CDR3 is TGTGCCAGCAGCAAAGGACGGACTAGCGGGGGGCCCGGGGAGCTGTTTTTT. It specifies CASSKGRTSGGPGELFF.

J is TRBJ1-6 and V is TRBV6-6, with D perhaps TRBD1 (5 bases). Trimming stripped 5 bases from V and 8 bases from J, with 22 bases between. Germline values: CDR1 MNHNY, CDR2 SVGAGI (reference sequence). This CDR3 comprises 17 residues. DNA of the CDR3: TGTGCCAGCAGTCCTTGGGACTCGTTTGGGGAAGATTCACCCCTCCACTTT. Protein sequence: CASSPWDSFGEDSPLHF.

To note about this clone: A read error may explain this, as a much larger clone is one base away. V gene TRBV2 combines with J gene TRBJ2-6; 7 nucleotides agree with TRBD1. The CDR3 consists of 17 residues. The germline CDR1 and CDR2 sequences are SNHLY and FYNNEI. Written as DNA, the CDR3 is TGTGCCAGCAGGCCCCGACAGGGCCCCTCTGAGGCCAACGTCCTGACTTTC. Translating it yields CASRPRQGPSEANVLTF.

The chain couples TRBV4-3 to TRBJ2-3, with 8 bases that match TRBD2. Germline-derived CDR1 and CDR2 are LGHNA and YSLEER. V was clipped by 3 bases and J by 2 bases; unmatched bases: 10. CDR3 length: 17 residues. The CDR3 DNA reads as TGCGCCAGCAGCCATCCAGACCGGGGGGGCGACACAGATACGCAGTATTTT. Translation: CASSHPDRGGDTDTQYF.

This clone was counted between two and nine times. CDR3 DNA: TGTGCCAGCAGTGGGGCAGGGAGGACTGAAGCTTTCTTT. Protein product: CASSGAGRTEAFF. The chain uses TRBV2 and TRBJ1-1; the D gene is possibly TRBD1 (5 bases). Germline values: CDR1 SNHLY, CDR2 FYNNEI. CDR3 length: 13 residues. Trimming cost V 4 bases and J 5 bases, with 11 bases left between them. The variable domain in full, completed from reference TRBV2 and TRBJ1-1, reads EPEVTQTPSHQVTQMGQEVILRCVPISNHLYFYWYRQILGQKVEFLVSFYNNEISEKSEIFDDQFSVERPDGSNFTLKIRSTKLEDSAMYFCASSGAGRTEAFFGQGTRLTVV.

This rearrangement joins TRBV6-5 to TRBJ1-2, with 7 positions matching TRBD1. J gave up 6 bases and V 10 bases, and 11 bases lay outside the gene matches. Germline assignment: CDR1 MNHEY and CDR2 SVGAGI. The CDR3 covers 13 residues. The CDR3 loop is CATSTGRSDGYTF. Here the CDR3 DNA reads TGTGCCACCTCGACAGGGAGGTCGGATGGCTACACCTTC.

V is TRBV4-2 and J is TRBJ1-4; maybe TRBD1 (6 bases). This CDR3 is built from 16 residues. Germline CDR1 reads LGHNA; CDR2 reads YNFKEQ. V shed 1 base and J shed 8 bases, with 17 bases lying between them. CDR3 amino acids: CASSQGGLGHPEKLFF. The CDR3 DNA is TGTGCCAGCAGCCAAGGGGGCCTGGGACACCCCGAAAAACTGTTTTTT.

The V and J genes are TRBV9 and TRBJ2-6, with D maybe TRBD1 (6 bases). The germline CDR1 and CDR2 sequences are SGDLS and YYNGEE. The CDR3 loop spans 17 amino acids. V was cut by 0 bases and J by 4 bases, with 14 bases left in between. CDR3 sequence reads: CASSVVAGAAGANVLTF. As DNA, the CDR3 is TGTGCCAGCAGCGTAGTAGCAGGGGCTGCGGGGGCCAACGTCCTGACTTTC. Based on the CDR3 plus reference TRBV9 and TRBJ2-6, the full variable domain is DSGVTQTPKHLITATGQRVTLRCSPRSGDLSVYWYQQSLDQGLQFLIQYYNGEERAKGNILERFSAQQFPDLHSELNLSSLELGDSALYFCASSVVAGAAGANVLTFGAGSRLTVL.

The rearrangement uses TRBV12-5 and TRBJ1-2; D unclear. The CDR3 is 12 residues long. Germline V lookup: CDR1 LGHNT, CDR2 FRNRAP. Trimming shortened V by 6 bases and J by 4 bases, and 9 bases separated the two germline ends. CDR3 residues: CASGQATYGYTF. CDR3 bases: TGTGCTAGTGGGCAGGCGACCTATGGCTACACCTTC. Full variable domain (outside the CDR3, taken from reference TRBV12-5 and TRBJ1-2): DARVTQTPRHKVTEMGQEVTMRCQPILGHNTVFWYRQTMMQGLELLAYFRNRAPLDDSGMPKDRFSAEMPDATLATLKIQPSEPRDSAVYFCASGQATYGYTFGSGTRLTVV.

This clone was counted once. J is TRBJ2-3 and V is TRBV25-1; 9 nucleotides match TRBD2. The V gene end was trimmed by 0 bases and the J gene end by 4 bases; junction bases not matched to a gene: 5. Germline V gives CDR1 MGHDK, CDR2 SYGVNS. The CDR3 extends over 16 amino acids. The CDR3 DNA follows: TGTGCCAGCAGTGAATACTCGCGGGGGGGTGCAGATACGCAGTATTTT. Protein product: CASSEYSRGGADTQYF.

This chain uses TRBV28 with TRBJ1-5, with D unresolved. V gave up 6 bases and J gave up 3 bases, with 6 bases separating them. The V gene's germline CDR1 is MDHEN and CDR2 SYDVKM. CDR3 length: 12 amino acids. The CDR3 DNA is TGTGCCAGCAGCTATAACAATCAGCCCCAGCATTTT. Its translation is CASSYNNQPQHF.

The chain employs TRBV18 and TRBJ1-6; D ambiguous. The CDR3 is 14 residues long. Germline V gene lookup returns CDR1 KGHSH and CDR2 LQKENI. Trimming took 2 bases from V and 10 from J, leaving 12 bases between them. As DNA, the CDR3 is TGTGCCAGCTCACCATCGGCGGAGGGCTCACCCCTCCACTTT. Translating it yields CASSPSAEGSPLHF.

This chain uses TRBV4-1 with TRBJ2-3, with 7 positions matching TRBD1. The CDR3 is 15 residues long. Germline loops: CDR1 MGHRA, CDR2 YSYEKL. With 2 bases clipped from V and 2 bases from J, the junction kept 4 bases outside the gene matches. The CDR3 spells CASSQQQGSTDTQYF. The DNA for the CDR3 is TGCGCCAGCAGCCAACAACAGGGGTCCACAGATACGCAGTATTTT.

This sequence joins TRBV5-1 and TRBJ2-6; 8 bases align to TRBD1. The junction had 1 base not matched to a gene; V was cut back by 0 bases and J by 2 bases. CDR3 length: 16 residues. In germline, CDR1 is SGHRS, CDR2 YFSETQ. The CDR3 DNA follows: TGCGCCAGCAGCTTGGACAGGGGGGCTGGGGCCAACGTCCTGACTTTC. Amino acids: CASSLDRGAGANVLTF. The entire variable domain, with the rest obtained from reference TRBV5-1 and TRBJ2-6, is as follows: KAGVTQTPRYLIKTRGQQVTLSCSPISGHRSVSWYQQTPGQGLQFLFEYFSETQRNKGNFPGRFSGRQFSNSRSEMNVSTLELGDSALYLCASSLDRGAGANVLTFGAGSRLTVL.

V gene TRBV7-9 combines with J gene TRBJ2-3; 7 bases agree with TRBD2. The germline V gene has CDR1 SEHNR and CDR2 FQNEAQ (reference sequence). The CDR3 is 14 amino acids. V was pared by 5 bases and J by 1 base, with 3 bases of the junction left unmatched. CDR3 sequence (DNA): TGTGCCAGCAGCGTTACTAGCGGCACAGATACGCAGTATTTT. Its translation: CASSVTSGTDTQYF.

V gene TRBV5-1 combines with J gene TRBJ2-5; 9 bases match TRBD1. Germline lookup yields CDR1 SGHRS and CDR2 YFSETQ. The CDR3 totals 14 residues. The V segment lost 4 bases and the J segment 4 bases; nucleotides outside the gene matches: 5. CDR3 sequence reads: CASSVGTGRETQYF. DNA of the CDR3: TGCGCCAGCAGCGTGGGGACAGGGCGAGAGACCCAGTACTTC.

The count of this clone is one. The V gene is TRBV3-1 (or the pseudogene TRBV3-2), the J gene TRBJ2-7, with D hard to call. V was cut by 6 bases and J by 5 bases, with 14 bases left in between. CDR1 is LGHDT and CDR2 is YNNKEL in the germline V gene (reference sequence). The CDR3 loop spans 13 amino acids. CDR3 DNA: TGTGCCAGCAGGTTCCACGGTGTAGACGAGCAGTACTTC. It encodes CASRFHGVDEQYF.